This TCR beta chain was captured by sequencing in a study of cytomegalovirus exposure and HLA in healthy donors. Trimming left V 2 bases short and J 4 bases short, with 11 bases between. CDR1 and CDR2 (germline): GTSNPN, SVGIG (reference sequence). The CDR3 extends over 13 amino acids. PCR employed 60 Vbeta and 13 Jbeta primers. The table came from immunoSEQ multiplex PCR; TCRdb's copy has only in-frame clones and leaves some out. The data show 100,000 or so clones, approximately 70% seen once. This clonotype was obtained from a man in his forties or fifties in good health and CMV-seronegative. The V call is TRBV30, the J call TRBJ1-2; D unresolved. Sequencing was carried out using PBMCs. CDR3 loop: CAWSPKAGYGYTF. CDR3 bases: TGTGCCTGGAGTCCTAAGGCGGGCTATGGCTACACCTTC.